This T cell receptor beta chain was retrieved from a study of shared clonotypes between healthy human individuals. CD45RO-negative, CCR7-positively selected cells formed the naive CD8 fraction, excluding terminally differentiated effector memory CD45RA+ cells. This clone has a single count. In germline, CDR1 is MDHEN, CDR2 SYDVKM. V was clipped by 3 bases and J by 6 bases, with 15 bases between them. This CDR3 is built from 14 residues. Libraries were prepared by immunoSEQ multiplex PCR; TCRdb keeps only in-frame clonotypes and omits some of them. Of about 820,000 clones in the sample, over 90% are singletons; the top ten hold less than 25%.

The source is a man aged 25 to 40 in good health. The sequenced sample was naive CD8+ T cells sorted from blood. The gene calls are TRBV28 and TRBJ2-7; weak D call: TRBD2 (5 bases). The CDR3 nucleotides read TGTGCCAGCAGTTTTTCTAGCAGTACCGGCGAGCAGTACTTC. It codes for CASSFSSSTGEQYF.